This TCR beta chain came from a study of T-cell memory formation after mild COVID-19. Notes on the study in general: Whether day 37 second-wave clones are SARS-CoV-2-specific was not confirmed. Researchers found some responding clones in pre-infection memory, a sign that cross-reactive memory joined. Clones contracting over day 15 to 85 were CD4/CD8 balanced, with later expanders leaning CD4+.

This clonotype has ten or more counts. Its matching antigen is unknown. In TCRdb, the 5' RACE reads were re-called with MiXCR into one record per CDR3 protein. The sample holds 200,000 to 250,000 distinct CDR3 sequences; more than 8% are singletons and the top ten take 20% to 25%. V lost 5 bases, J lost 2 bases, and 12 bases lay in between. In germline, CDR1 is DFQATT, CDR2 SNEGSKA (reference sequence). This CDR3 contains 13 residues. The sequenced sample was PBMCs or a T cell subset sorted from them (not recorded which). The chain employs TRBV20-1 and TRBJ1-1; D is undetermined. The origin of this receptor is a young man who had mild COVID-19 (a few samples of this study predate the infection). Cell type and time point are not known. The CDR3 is CSARQALNTEAFF. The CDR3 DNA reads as TGCAGTGCTCGCCAGGCCCTTAACACTGAAGCTTTCTTT.